The 27 T cell receptor beta chains below come from one sample, sequenced in a study of Graves' ophthalmopathy and Graves' hyperthyroidism. Amplifying from RNA transcripts, the study obtained TCR beta CDR3 regions. An initial RT-PCR round employing HTBI primers preceded a second-round multiplex PCR. TCRdb reanalysed the multiplex PCR reads using MiXCR and keeps one entry per CDR3 protein. The sample carries hundreds of thousands of distinct CDR3 sequences, about 20% recorded once. Sequencing was performed on peripheral blood. Source of these receptors: a woman younger than 35 with stable Graves' hyperthyroidism. Some clones in this sample may be carry-over from other donors' samples.

V is TRBV6-1 and J is TRBJ2-7, with 7 bases matching TRBD2. Trimming cost V 6 bases and J 2 bases; bases outside gene matches: 13. The germline CDR1 and CDR2 sequences are MNHNS and SASEGT. The CDR3 spans 16 residues. The CDR3 reads CASSESQGGGPYEQYF. CDR3 DNA: TGTGCCAGCAGCGAATCCCAGGGCGGGGGACCCTACGAGCAGTACTTC.

This chain joins TRBV6-1 and TRBJ1-5; D is unclear. CDR3 length: 15 residues. V was cut by 7 bases and J by 2 bases, with 15 bases left in between. Germline assignment: CDR1 MNHNS and CDR2 SASEGT. CDR3 loop: CASNLERVGNQPQHF. CDR3 bases: TGTGCCAGCAATCTGGAGAGGGTGGGCAATCAGCCCCAGCATTTT.

CDR3 DNA: TGTGCCAGCAGCTTAAGGGACAACTCTGGGGCCAACGTCCTGACTTTC. Translating it yields CASSLRDNSGANVLTF. V and J are TRBV11-3 and TRBJ2-6; weak D call: TRBD1 (6 bases). Germline V gene data show CDR1 as SGHNT and CDR2 as YENEEA. Between the trimmed V and J ends, which lost 2 bases and 0 bases, there was a span of 8 bases. CDR3 length: 16 amino acids.

The sample holds many counts of this clonotype. This may be a read error: a much more frequent sequence differs by one nucleotide. V usage is TRBV6-5 and J usage is TRBJ1-5, with unresolved D. The CDR3 loop spans 14 amino acids. The germline CDR1 and CDR2 sequences are MNHEY and SVGAGI. The ends were cut back, 0 bases at V and 4 bases at J, with 7 bases in the middle. CDR3 coding DNA: TGTGCCAGCAGTTACTCGTCGGTGAATCAGCCCCAGCATTTT. It translates to CASSYSSVNQPQHF.

To note about this clonotype: This may arise from a read error, as a much more abundant clone is one base away. Here the CDR3 DNA reads TGCGCCAGCAGCTTGGTAATGACTAGCGGGGGCGCGTACACCGGGGAGCTGTTTTTT. This translates into CASSLVMTSGGAYTGELFF. The chain has TRBV5-1 and TRBJ2-2, with 12 bases fitting TRBD2. The CDR3 spans 19 residues. V shed 0 bases and J 3 bases; nucleotides not matched to a gene: 9. Per the germline V gene, CDR1 is SGHRS and CDR2 is YFSETQ.

V usage is TRBV12-3 or TRBV12-4 and J usage is TRBJ1-1; the match to TRBD1 covers 11 bases. The J segment lost 0 bases and the V segment lost 1 base, leaving 10 bases of the junction unmatched. The CDR3 length is 19 residues. The CDR3 loop reads CASSLDRGQGAFMNTEAFF. The CDR3, as DNA: TGTGCCAGCAGTTTAGATCGCGGACAGGGGGCCTTCATGAACACTGAAGCTTTCTTT.

The rearrangement links TRBV6-1 to TRBJ1-5, with a possible D match to TRBD1 (6 bases). V lost 6 bases, J lost 1 base, and 13 bases lay in between. The CDR3 is made up of 15 amino acids. CDR1 and CDR2 (germline): MNHNS, SASEGT. The CDR3 DNA sequence: TGTGCCAGCAGCCGAGGGGGAACCAGCAATCAGCCCCAGCATTTT. It yields the protein CASSRGGTSNQPQHF.

This clonotype has ten or more counts. The gene calls are TRBV2 and TRBJ2-7; possibly TRBD1 for D (6 bases). The CDR3 loop spans 14 amino acids. The germline CDR1 and CDR2 sequences are SNHLY and FYNNEI. V lost 6 bases and J lost 0, with 12 bases in between. CDR3: CASRLRGSSYEQYF. In DNA, the CDR3 is TGTGCCAGCAGACTAAGGGGGTCCTCCTACGAGCAGTACTTC.

The rearrangement uses TRBV6-2 or TRBV6-3 and TRBJ1-5; 8 bases line up with TRBD1. The junction had 11 bases not matched to a gene; V was cut back by 6 bases and J by 1 base. This CDR3 is 17 amino acids long. The germline CDR1 and CDR2 sequences are MNHEY and SVGEGT. In DNA form, the CDR3 reads TGTGCCAGCAGCCGCGGACAGGGACGGGGGAGCAATCAGCCCCAGCATTTT. Translating it yields CASSRGQGRGSNQPQHF.

This clonotype has more than one count but fewer than ten. A much bigger clone sits one base away, suggesting this may be a read error. The CDR3 here is CACRGEETKYF. DNA for the CDR3: TGTGCCTGCCGGGGGGAAGAGACCAAGTACTTC. The V gene is TRBV30, the J gene TRBJ2-5; 7 bases fit TRBD2. Germline CDR1 reads GTSNPN; CDR2 reads SVGIG (reference sequence). The CDR3 length is 11 residues.

This clonotype was seen at least ten times. The chain couples TRBV6-2 or TRBV6-3 to TRBJ2-5; the D gene is possibly TRBD2 (6 bases). The CDR3 runs 14 residues. The V gene's germline CDR1 is MNHEY and CDR2 SVGEGT. V was pared by 4 bases and J by 5 bases, with 14 bases between. CDR3 in DNA: TGTGCCAGCAGTTCACTAGCCCGGGTGGAGACCCAGTACTTC. Its protein product is CASSSLARVETQYF.

This clonotype was picked up a small number of times. The chain combines TRBV30 with TRBJ1-2; no reliable D call. The CDR3 sequence is 13 residues long. V lost 0 bases and J 8 bases, leaving 13 bases between the germline ends. The germline V gene encodes CDR1 GTSNPN and CDR2 SVGIG (reference sequence). In DNA, the CDR3 is TGTGCCTGGAGTGTAGGGCCTCCTGAGGGCTACACCTTC. Its translation is CAWSVGPPEGYTF.

The genes are TRBV30 and TRBJ2-5; 13 bases are shared with TRBD2. With 1 base clipped from V and 1 base from J, the junction kept 3 bases outside the gene matches. CDR3 size: 16 residues. The germline V gene has CDR1 GTSNPN and CDR2 SVGIG (reference sequence). The CDR3 spells CAWSGTSGRFQETQYF. The CDR3, as DNA: TGTGCCTGGAGTGGGACTAGCGGGAGATTCCAAGAGACCCAGTACTTC.

The chain recombines TRBV30 with TRBJ2-5; D gene unclear. The CDR3 has 12 amino acids. V gave up 2 bases and J gave up 5 bases, with 9 bases separating them. Germline V gives CDR1 GTSNPN, CDR2 SVGIG (reference sequence). CDR3 DNA sequence: TGTGCCTGGAGTCCACACTGGGAGACCCAGTACTTC. Translation gives CAWSPHWETQYF.

In its sample, this clonotype was seen many times. The chain couples TRBV6-1 to TRBJ2-7; D is uncertain. The CDR3 has 15 residues. Germline loops: CDR1 MNHNS, CDR2 SASEGT. The V gene lost 4 bases and the J gene lost 3 bases, with 16 bases spanning the gap. CDR3 DNA: TGTGCCAGCAGTGGGGAAGCTGCTGCCCACTACGAGCAGTACTTC. Translation gives CASSGEAAAHYEQYF.

The table lists this clonotype with many counts. V usage is TRBV6-5 and J usage is TRBJ2-7; D remains unclear. The V end was cut by 6 bases, the J end by 6 bases, with 21 bases between. The germline V gene encodes CDR1 MNHEY and CDR2 SVGAGI. The CDR3 length is 15 residues. The CDR3 region is CASRSLQFSSTEQYF. DNA for the CDR3: TGTGCCAGCAGAAGCCTACAGTTTTCCTCAACCGAGCAGTACTTC.

The chain is built from TRBV14 and TRBJ1-1; D is perhaps TRBD1 (6 bases). Germline CDR1 and CDR2: SGHDN and FVKESK. Between the trimmed V and J ends, which lost 2 bases and 6 bases, there was a span of 13 bases. This CDR3 has 14 residues. DNA of the CDR3: TGTGCCAGCAGCCAACAGGGGAAGGTCGCTGAAGCTTTCTTT. This translates into CASSQQGKVAEAFF.

This clonotype has at least ten counts. This chain connects TRBV27 to TRBJ2-7; D not certain. Trimming shortened V by 6 bases and J by 0 bases, and 12 bases separated the two germline ends. The germline V gene has CDR1 MNHEY and CDR2 SMNVEV (reference sequence). The CDR3 runs to 14 residues. The CDR3 nucleotides are TGTGCCAGCAGATCCCGGCCTCACTCCTACGAGCAGTACTTC. Residues: CASRSRPHSYEQYF.

This clonotype was seen only a few times. The V and J genes are TRBV4-1 and TRBJ2-7; TRBD2 matches 11 bases. The length of the CDR3 is 15 residues. Germline CDR1 MGHRA, CDR2 YSYEKL. J lost 3 bases, V lost 4 bases, and 5 bases had no gene match. The CDR3 DNA reads as TGCGCCAGCAGCCGCCCGACTAGCGGGGACTACGAGCAGTACTTC. It translates to CASSRPTSGDYEQYF.

This clonotype was observed many times. The chain is built from TRBV2 and TRBJ1-1; D unresolved. Trimming stripped 6 bases from V and 4 bases from J, with 18 bases between. The CDR3 extends over 15 amino acids. The V gene's germline CDR1 is SNHLY and CDR2 FYNNEI. CDR3 in DNA: TGTGCCAGCAGCGCCGGGCAGTTTTCGGGCACTGAAGCTTTCTTT. Translation: CASSAGQFSGTEAFF. The variable domain in full, with the rest retrieved from reference TRBV2 and TRBJ1-1, is EPEVTQTPSHQVTQMGQEVILRCVPISNHLYFYWYRQILGQKVEFLVSFYNNEISEKSEIFDDQFSVERPDGSNFTLKIRSTKLEDSAMYFCASSAGQFSGTEAFFGQGTRLTVV.

The rearrangement links TRBV6-5 to TRBJ1-2; 9 positions agree with TRBD1. The V gene's germline CDR1 is MNHEY and CDR2 SVGAGI. V lost 0 bases and J lost 6; bases outside the gene matches: 2. CDR3 size: 14 residues. The CDR3 protein is CASSYSGQGDGYTF. The CDR3, as DNA: TGTGCCAGCAGTTACTCGGGACAGGGAGATGGCTACACCTTC.

The chain is built from TRBV12-3 or TRBV12-4 and TRBJ2-7, with D possibly matching TRBD2 (5 bases). The CDR3 totals 14 residues. V lost 4 bases, J lost 6 bases, and 16 bases lay in between. The CDR3 nucleotides read TGTGCCAGCAGTTCCTTACGGGATGCCCCCGAGCAGTACTTC. Translation: CASSSLRDAPEQYF.

This clonotype was observed at least ten times. This sequence joins TRBV11-2 and TRBJ2-7; TRBD1 matches at 10 bases. CDR3 length equals 14 residues. The germline CDR1 and CDR2 sequences are SGHAT and FQNNGV. Trimming took 5 bases from V and 7 from J; bases not matched to a gene: 8. The CDR3 is CASSLRTGGGEQYF. CDR3 DNA: TGTGCCAGCAGCCTACGGACAGGGGGAGGAGAGCAGTACTTC.

This clonotype appeared a single time. The J gene is TRBJ2-7, the V gene TRBV6-4, with D possibly matching TRBD2 (5 bases). Trimming removed 5 bases at V and 3 bases at J, with 14 bases between. Germline V gives CDR1 MRHNA, CDR2 SNTAGT. The CDR3 sequence is 14 residues long. For the CDR3, the DNA is TGTGCCAGCAGTTACGGACTGGGCCTCTACGAGCAGTACTTC. Translation gives CASSYGLGLYEQYF.

This clonotype was picked up many times. V is TRBV10-3 and J is TRBJ1-2; D is unresolved. The CDR3 is 14 amino acids. Looked up from germline, CDR1 is ENHRY and CDR2 is SYGVKD. The germline V and J ends were trimmed by 2 bases and 4 bases, with 11 bases remaining between them. The DNA of the CDR3 is TGTGCCATCAGTGAGCAAGTAGTAGGCTATGGCTACACCTTC. Its protein product is CAISEQVVGYGYTF.

This clonotype came up many times. The V gene is TRBV28, the J gene TRBJ2-6, with D possibly being TRBD2 (6 bases). The CDR3 has 16 residues. Trimming took off 5 bases at V and 2 bases at J, with 13 bases between the two ends. Germline CDR1 is MDHEN and CDR2 is SYDVKM. CDR3 nucleotide sequence: TGTGCCAGCAGTCCCGGAGGGGTTCCTGGGGCCAACGTCCTGACTTTC. This codes for CASSPGGVPGANVLTF.

In its sample, this clonotype was seen many times. The rearrangement uses TRBV20-1 and TRBJ2-5; 9 bases are a match to TRBD1. J lost 3 bases, V lost 6 bases, and 8 bases had no gene match. This CDR3 spans 14 amino acids. The germline gives CDR1 DFQATT, CDR2 SNEGSKA (reference sequence). CDR3: CSAFPGQGEETQYF. CDR3 nucleotides: TGCAGTGCGTTTCCGGGACAGGGAGAAGAGACCCAGTACTTC.